These 20 T cell receptor beta chains were sequenced from one sample in a study of early T cells in non-severe SARS-CoV-2 infection. TCRdb analysed the 5' RACE reads with MiXCR anew, one entry per CDR3 protein. The data show around 46,000 distinct CDR3 sequences, more than 4.5% seen once. Sequencing used whole blood, obtained at baseline. The source of these receptors is an adult who was a healthcare worker with PCR-confirmed SARS-CoV-2 infection or an uninfected control (not recorded which).

This clonotype was found many times. The chain has TRBV24-1 and TRBJ2-5; D remains unclear. Germline V gene sequence: CDR1 KGHDR, CDR2 SFDVKD. V shed 1 base and J shed 9 bases, with 14 bases lying between them. The CDR3 runs to 14 residues. The CDR3 here is CATSDFSSWWPQYF. The CDR3, as DNA: TGTGCCACCAGTGATTTTTCTAGTTGGTGGCCCCAGTACTTC.

This clonotype was picked up many times. The rearrangement links TRBV20-1 to TRBJ1-3, with D unresolved. The CDR3 is made up of 12 amino acids. Germline CDR1 and CDR2: DFQATT and SNEGSKA (reference sequence). Trimming shortened V by 1 base and J by 2 bases, and 3 bases separated the two germline ends. CDR3 sequence (DNA): TGCAGTGCTAGAGGGACTGGAAACACCATATATTTT. Its protein product is CSARGTGNTIYF.

This clonotype appeared many times. CDR3 bases: TGCAGCGTCCCAGCCTCGGGACTAGTGGTTGAGCAGTTCTTC. It encodes CSVPASGLVVEQFF. The rearrangement links TRBV29-1 to TRBJ2-1; 8 bases align to TRBD2. The CDR3 runs to 14 residues. Per the germline V gene, CDR1 is SQVTM and CDR2 is ANQGSEA. V was pared by 6 bases and J by 9 bases, with 13 bases of the junction left unmatched.

In the case of this clonotype: This could be a read error, since a much larger clone is one nucleotide away. V and J are TRBV28 and TRBJ1-5; 8 bases match TRBD1. The CDR3 spans 17 residues. CDR1 is MDHEN and CDR2 is SYDVKM in the germline V gene. CDR3 residues: CASSTGTGTLSNQSQHF. CDR3 in DNA: TGTGCCAGCAGTACCGGGACAGGTACCCTAAGCAATCAGTCCCAGCATTTT.

This clonotype was recorded many times. The CDR3 region is CASSTSQGGTEAFF. For the CDR3, the DNA is TGTGCCAGCAGCACCTCACAGGGTGGCACTGAAGCTTTCTTT. The chain has TRBV11-2 and TRBJ1-1, with D maybe TRBD1 (6 bases). The V gene lost 5 bases and the J gene lost 4 bases, with 14 bases spanning the gap. Germline values: CDR1 SGHAT, CDR2 FQNNGV. The CDR3 length is 14 residues.

A word on this clonotype: A much more abundant neighbour one base away suggests this may be a read error. This chain connects TRBV12-3 or TRBV12-4 to TRBJ2-7, with 9 bases identical to TRBD2. The CDR3 extends over 14 amino acids. As DNA, the CDR3 is TGTGCCAGCAGTCCTAGCGGGAACTCCTACGAGCAGAACTTC. It is translated as CASSPSGNSYEQNF.

In its sample, this clonotype was seen many times. This chain joins TRBV20-1 and TRBJ2-5, with TRBD1 matching 7 bases. After removal of 5 bases from V and 4 bases from J, the junction contained 16 bases not matched to a gene. CDR1 and CDR2 from the germline V gene are DFQATT and SNEGSKA (reference sequence). The CDR3 sequence is 16 residues long. The CDR3 coding sequence is TGCAGTGCTTCGTCTCCAGAACCAACAGGGGCAGAGACCCAGTACTTC. Translation gives CSASSPEPTGAETQYF.

This clonotype was observed at least ten times. This sequence joins TRBV30 and TRBJ2-7; 9 positions agree with TRBD1. CDR3 size: 13 residues. J lost 7 bases, V lost 3 bases, and 7 bases had no gene match. In germline, CDR1 is GTSNPN, CDR2 SVGIG (reference sequence). The CDR3 is CAWRIQGAWEQYF. The CDR3 DNA follows: TGTGCCTGGAGGATACAGGGGGCCTGGGAGCAGTACTTC.

The table lists this clonotype with many counts. V and J are TRBV19 and TRBJ1-2; maybe TRBD1 (6 bases). The germline gives CDR1 LNHDA, CDR2 SQIVND (reference sequence). The CDR3 is 13 residues long. Deletions cut 4 bases from V and 5 bases from J, with 11 bases between. This chain's CDR3 is CASSNLGGYGYTF. The CDR3 region has the DNA TGTGCCAGTAGTAATCTAGGGGGGTATGGCTACACCTTC.

At least ten counts were recorded for this clonotype. Here the CDR3 DNA reads TGTGCCAGCAGTCCCGGGGCCAATTCACCCCTCCACTTT. This encodes CASSPGANSPLHF. This rearrangement joins TRBV12-3 or TRBV12-4 to TRBJ1-6; possible D gene TRBD1, 5 bases. The CDR3 spans 13 residues. V lost 5 bases and J lost 7, with 9 bases in between.

This clonotype was observed many times. The V call is TRBV9, the J call TRBJ1-4; a weak D match, TRBD1 (5 bases). V was shortened by 3 bases and J by 5 bases, with 11 bases between the two germline ends. This CDR3 contains 14 residues. CDR1 and CDR2 (germline): SGDLS, YYNGEE. In nucleotides, the CDR3 is TGTGCCAGCAGCGGGGGGTCCCTGAATGAAAAACTGTTTTTT. Its translation is CASSGGSLNEKLFF.

The gene calls are TRBV18 and TRBJ1-2; D might be TRBD1 (5 bases). CDR1 and CDR2 (germline): KGHSH, LQKENI. The CDR3 is 15 residues long. V dropped 0 bases and J dropped 2 bases, with 10 bases sitting between them. The DNA for the CDR3 is TGTGCCAGCTCACCACCCGGGGCGTTAAACTATGGCTACACCTTC. Amino acids: CASSPPGALNYGYTF. The full variable domain, with the rest looked up from reference TRBV18 and TRBJ1-2, is NAGVMQNPRHLVRRRGQEARLRCSPMKGHSHVYWYRQLPEEGLKFMVYLQKENIIDESGMPKERFSAEFPKEGPSILRIQQVVRGDSAAYFCASSPPGALNYGYTFGSGTRLTVV.

This clonotype was observed many times. The chain joins TRBV7-2 to TRBJ2-5; possible D gene TRBD2, 6 bases. The ends were cut back, 2 bases at V and 0 bases at J, with 10 bases in the middle. This CDR3 has 15 amino acids. Per germline, CDR1 SGHTA and CDR2 FQGNSA. The CDR3 loop is CASSLFSGDQETQYF. DNA for the CDR3: TGTGCCAGCAGCTTATTTAGCGGAGACCAAGAGACCCAGTACTTC.

This clonotype occurred many times. The chain combines TRBV28 with TRBJ1-1, with a tentative D call TRBD1 (5 bases). The CDR3 covers 14 residues. Germline CDR1 is MDHEN and CDR2 is SYDVKM. The V end lost 2 bases, the J end lost 8 bases, and 15 bases lay between the germline ends. CDR3 DNA sequence: TGTGCCAGCAGTTTAAGGGACCCTGGCAGAGAAGCTTTCTTT. Translated: CASSLRDPGREAFF.

The sample holds many counts of this clonotype. The chain combines TRBV20-1 with TRBJ2-1; D is unresolved. CDR1 is DFQATT, CDR2 SNEGSKA, per germline (reference sequence). The CDR3 runs 17 residues. Trimming stripped 0 bases from V and 4 bases from J, with 19 bases between. The CDR3 protein is CSAREDLRRPLYNEQFF. DNA for the CDR3: TGCAGTGCTAGAGAGGACCTTAGGCGCCCTTTGTACAATGAGCAGTTCTTC.

The chain employs TRBV11-2 and TRBJ2-1; tentatively, D is TRBD1 (6 bases). Trimming stripped 4 bases from V and 8 bases from J, with 18 bases between. The CDR3 sequence is 15 residues long. Germline loops: CDR1 SGHAT, CDR2 FQNNGV. The CDR3 protein is CASSSRQGLIHEQFF. The CDR3 DNA is TGTGCCAGCAGCTCCCGCCAGGGGCTCATCCATGAGCAGTTCTTC.

This clonotype was detected ten times or more. The gene calls are TRBV7-2 and TRBJ1-6; the D is unclear. V lost 0 bases and J lost 7, with 4 bases in between. Germline V gene data show CDR1 as SGHTA and CDR2 as FQGNSA. CDR3 length: 13 amino acids. The CDR3 DNA reads TGTGCCAGCAGCTTAGCTAACAATTCACCCCTCCACTTT. It is translated as CASSLANNSPLHF.

This clonotype was observed many times. The J gene is TRBJ2-1, the V gene TRBV18, with D hard to call. CDR1 and CDR2 from the germline V gene are KGHSH and LQKENI. V lost 4 bases, J lost 5 bases, and 3 bases lay in between. The CDR3 runs to 11 residues. The CDR3 region is CASSLDNEQFF. DNA of the CDR3: TGTGCCAGCTCACTAGACAATGAGCAGTTCTTC.

At least ten counts were recorded for this clonotype. This chain uses TRBV7-2 with TRBJ2-2; 9 nucleotides match TRBD2. Germline V gene data show CDR1 as SGHTA and CDR2 as FQGNSA. CDR3 size: 14 residues. Losses at the gene ends were 3 bases for V and 6 bases for J; bases not matched to a gene: 2. CDR3 DNA: TGTGCCAGCAGCTTCGGGACTAGCCCCGGGGAGCTGTTTTTT. Protein: CASSFGTSPGELFF.

This chain joins TRBV19 and TRBJ1-2, with D possibly being TRBD1 (5 bases). V was pared by 4 bases and J by 1 base, with 13 bases between. CDR3 length equals 15 residues. The germline V gene has CDR1 LNHDA and CDR2 SQIVND (reference sequence). DNA for the CDR3: TGTGCCAGTAGTAAGCGGGGACCTAATAACTATGGCTACACCTTC. Translated: CASSKRGPNNYGYTF.